These 31 T cell receptor beta chains share one sample of origin, sequenced in a study of blood T cell repertoires in COVID-19. Some clones are missing from TCRdb's copy, which holds only in-frame ones; the method was immunoSEQ multiplex PCR. The sample holds roughly 180,000 clones, approximately 90% seen once. The sequenced material came from peripheral blood. Source of these receptors: a man between 65 and 85 years old with active or convalescent COVID-19.

The rearrangement links TRBV7-2 to TRBJ1-2; possibly TRBD1 for D (6 bases). The V end was cut by 0 bases, the J end by 3 bases, with 17 bases between. Germline V lookup: CDR1 SGHTA, CDR2 FQGNSA. CDR3 size: 17 residues. The CDR3 loop is CASSLALGQPTHYGYTF. Here the CDR3 DNA reads TGTGCCAGCAGCTTAGCGCTCGGACAGCCAACACACTATGGCTACACCTTC.

V is TRBV28 and J is TRBJ1-6; D is ambiguous. The V and J ends lost 4 bases and 0 bases respectively, with 7 bases between them. This CDR3 contains 15 residues. Germline V gene sequence: CDR1 MDHEN, CDR2 SYDVKM. CDR3 loop: CASSSGSSYNSPLHF. The CDR3 nucleotides read TGTGCCAGCAGTTCTGGGAGCTCCTATAATTCACCCCTCCACTTT.

This chain links TRBV6-2 or TRBV6-3 with TRBJ2-7; D is possibly TRBD1 (6 bases). V was clipped by 2 bases and J by 1 base, with 9 bases between them. This CDR3 contains 14 residues. Germline V gene data show CDR1 as MNHEY and CDR2 as SVGEGT. In nucleotides, the CDR3 is TGTGCCAGCAGTTACGGGACAACGTCCTACGAGCAGTACTTC. It is translated as CASSYGTTSYEQYF.

This clone was seen a handful of times. The chain couples TRBV5-4 to TRBJ2-5; TRBD1 aligns across 8 bases. V shed 4 bases, J shed 2 bases, and the junction held 7 bases outside the gene matches. Germline CDR1 and CDR2: SGHNT and YYREEE (reference sequence). The CDR3 is 15 residues long. CDR3 sequence (DNA): TGTGCCAGCAGCGAAGGACAGGGCCTACAAGAGACCCAGTACTTC. This sequence encodes CASSEGQGLQETQYF.

J is TRBJ1-4 and V is TRBV2; TRBD1 might be the D (6 bases). Trimming left V 8 bases short and J 4 bases short, with 11 bases between. This CDR3 spans 13 amino acids. CDR1 SNHLY and CDR2 FYNNEI come from the germline V gene. The CDR3 DNA is TGTGCCAGCGGGGACACCTATAATGAAAAACTGTTTTTT. Translation: CASGDTYNEKLFF.

This clone has a handful of counts. The chain uses TRBV2 and TRBJ1-5, with TRBD1 matching 8 bases. From germline, CDR1 is SNHLY and CDR2 FYNNEI. Unmatched junction bases numbered 5, after V lost 0 bases and J lost 1 base. The CDR3 is made up of 17 amino acids. Here the CDR3 reads CASSEAAGGRSNQPQHF. The DNA of the CDR3 is TGTGCCAGCAGTGAAGCGGCAGGGGGCCGGAGCAATCAGCCCCAGCATTTT.

The V call is TRBV12-3 or TRBV12-4, the J call TRBJ2-1, with D perhaps TRBD2 (7 bases). The CDR3 length is 13 residues. Trimming shortened V by 5 bases and J by 8 bases, and 13 bases separated the two germline ends. The CDR3 region is CASSRGAVDEQFF. The DNA of the CDR3 is TGTGCCAGCAGTCGGGGGGCCGTCGATGAGCAGTTCTTC.

This rearrangement joins TRBV6-5 to TRBJ2-1, with a weak D call TRBD2 (5 bases). Germline loops: CDR1 MNHEY, CDR2 SVGAGI. V was pared by 8 bases and J by 3 bases, with 11 bases between. The CDR3 runs 13 residues. CDR3 protein: CASSTSFYNEQFF. CDR3 sequence (DNA): TGTGCCAGCTCTACTAGTTTCTACAATGAGCAGTTCTTC.

The chain is built from TRBV6-5 and TRBJ1-5, with TRBD1 identical over 8 bases. This CDR3 comprises 15 residues. Germline values: CDR1 MNHEY, CDR2 SVGAGI. With 9 bases clipped from V and 4 bases from J, the junction kept 11 bases outside the gene matches. The CDR3, as DNA: TGTGCCAGTCGCGGGGCAGGGGGCCTTAATCAGCCCCAGCATTTT. It codes for CASRGAGGLNQPQHF.

The J gene is TRBJ1-3, the V gene TRBV19, with D maybe TRBD1 (5 bases). V lost 9 bases and J 1 base, leaving 10 bases between the germline ends. Per germline, CDR1 LNHDA and CDR2 SQIVND (reference sequence). This CDR3 is 13 amino acids long. As DNA, the CDR3 is TGTGCCAGCGACAGAAGATCTGGAAACACCATATATTTT. This encodes CASDRRSGNTIYF. Using reference TRBV19 and TRBJ1-3 for the parts outside the CDR3, the full variable domain is DGGITQSPKYLFRKEGQNVTLSCEQNLNHDAMYWYRQDPGQGLRLIYYSQIVNDFQKGDIAEGYSVSREKKESFPLTVTSAQKNPTAFYLCASDRRSGNTIYFGEGSWLTVV.

The gene calls are TRBV27 and TRBJ2-1; possible D gene TRBD2, 6 bases. The V end lost 3 bases, the J end lost 7 bases, and 13 bases lay between the germline ends. CDR1 is MNHEY and CDR2 is SMNVEV in the germline V gene (reference sequence). There are 14 residues in the CDR3. CDR3 coding DNA: TGTGCCAGCAGTTTGAACGGGAGAGGGAATGAGCAGTTCTTC. This encodes CASSLNGRGNEQFF.

The chain uses TRBV10-1 and TRBJ1-1; D call uncertain. The V and J ends lost 6 bases and 1 base respectively, with 9 bases between them. The CDR3 runs 13 residues. Germline V CDR1 and CDR2: WNHNN, SYGVQD (reference sequence). CDR3 residues: CASRQTENTEAFF. In DNA, the CDR3 is TGCGCCAGCAGACAAACAGAGAACACTGAAGCTTTCTTT.

The V and J genes are TRBV5-1 and TRBJ2-2; D is undetermined. Between the trimmed V and J ends, which lost 4 bases and 7 bases, there was a span of 11 bases. The CDR3 extends over 13 amino acids. Germline-derived CDR1 and CDR2 are SGHRS and YFSETQ. CDR3 bases: TGCGCCAGCAGCCCGCATTTCGGCGGGGAGCTGTTTTTT. Its protein is CASSPHFGGELFF.

Concerning this clone itself: At one boundary the junction diverges from the germline segment, which might be a read error. V usage is TRBV7-7 and J usage is TRBJ2-1, with TRBD2 matching over 9 bases. This CDR3 comprises 15 residues. The germline gives CDR1 SSHAT, CDR2 FNYEAQ (reference sequence). The CDR3 nucleotides are TGTGCTAGCAGCTCAACCGGGACTAGCATCAATGAGCAGTTCTTC. Translated: CASSSTGTSINEQFF.

Points on this clone: The same CDR3 is also encoded by other DNA sequences in this sample. The V call is TRBV28, the J call TRBJ1-5, with unresolved D. CDR3 length: 13 amino acids. Germline lookup yields CDR1 MDHEN and CDR2 SYDVKM. Trimming pared 3 bases from V and 2 bases from J, leaving 5 bases between. In DNA form, the CDR3 reads TGTGCCAGCAGTTTTTCTGGCAATCAGCCCCAGCATTTT. This translates into CASSFSGNQPQHF.

This rearrangement joins TRBV6-1 to TRBJ1-1, with TRBD1 matching 8 bases. Germline-derived CDR1 and CDR2 are MNHNS and SASEGT. The CDR3 length is 13 residues. V shed 3 bases and J 4 bases; nucleotides not matched to a gene: 1. CDR3 bases: TGTGCCAGCAGTGATACAGGGGGCACTGAAGCTTTCTTT. Translated, it gives CASSDTGGTEAFF.

This clone was seen just once. J is TRBJ2-1 and V is TRBV27, with a possible D match to TRBD1 (6 bases). Per germline, CDR1 MNHEY and CDR2 SMNVEV (reference sequence). The V end lost 10 bases, the J end lost 8 bases, and 12 bases lay between the germline ends. CDR3 length equals 11 residues. In nucleotides, the CDR3 is TGTGCCACCGCTAGGGGGTATGAGCAGTTCTTC. Its translation: CATARGYEQFF.

This clone was detected only once. J is TRBJ1-5 and V is TRBV6-4; D remains unclear. Germline V gene data show CDR1 as MRHNA and CDR2 as SNTAGT. Trimming shortened V by 3 bases and J by 0 bases, and 12 bases separated the two germline ends. The CDR3 runs 16 residues. CDR3 DNA sequence: TGTGCCAGCAGTGAGCCCGGGGAGTATAGCAATCAGCCCCAGCATTTT. Amino acids: CASSEPGEYSNQPQHF.

Of note for this clone: An end of the junction differs from the germline gene, which may be a read error. This rearrangement joins TRBV6-1 to TRBJ1-2, with D possibly being TRBD1 (5 bases). This CDR3 comprises 13 residues. Germline lookup yields CDR1 MNHNS and CDR2 SASEGT. CDR3 in DNA: TGTGCCAGCAGCGAAGACGGGGGGTATGGCTACACCTTC. It specifies CASSEDGGYGYTF.

V and J are TRBV6-5 and TRBJ2-3; D is ambiguous. Germline assignment: CDR1 MNHEY and CDR2 SVGAGI. There are 13 residues in the CDR3. The germline V and J ends were trimmed by 6 bases and 4 bases, with 11 bases remaining between them. CDR3 protein: CASSGAWADTQYF. The CDR3 region has the DNA TGTGCCAGCAGCGGAGCCTGGGCAGATACGCAGTATTTT.

V and J are TRBV28 and TRBJ1-6; maybe TRBD1 (6 bases). The CDR3 spans 16 residues. CDR1 MDHEN and CDR2 SYDVKM come from the germline V gene. Deletions cut 3 bases from V and 6 bases from J, with 15 bases between. The CDR3 bases are TGTGCCAGCAGTTTTCGACAGGTGGTGAGTAATTCACCCCTCCACTTT. Its translation is CASSFRQVVSNSPLHF.

The J gene is TRBJ2-3, the V gene TRBV24-1; weak D call: TRBD2 (5 bases). This CDR3 is built from 13 residues. Germline V gene lookup returns CDR1 KGHDR and CDR2 SFDVKD. The germline V and J ends were trimmed by 7 bases and 3 bases, with 10 bases remaining between them. The CDR3 loop reads CATSPPGTDTQYF. The CDR3 DNA sequence: TGTGCCACCAGCCCCCCGGGGACAGATACGCAGTATTTT.

This rearrangement joins TRBV7-9 to TRBJ1-1; D is possibly TRBD1 (5 bases). CDR1 is SEHNR and CDR2 is FQNEAQ in the germline V gene (reference sequence). This CDR3 is built from 13 residues. V dropped 0 bases and J dropped 8 bases, with 10 bases sitting between them. In DNA, the CDR3 is TGTGCCAGCAGCTTAGCGGCGGGGGTGGAAGCTTTCTTT. Protein product: CASSLAAGVEAFF.

This clone appeared a few times. The chain carries TRBV18 and TRBJ2-7, with D tentatively TRBD1 (6 bases). Germline CDR1 and CDR2: KGHSH and LQKENI. The CDR3 runs 14 residues. Trimming left V 6 bases short and J 4 bases short, with 16 bases between. In DNA, the CDR3 is TGTGCCAGCTCTCGGGCACGGACAGTTTACGAGCAGTACTTC. Its translation is CASSRARTVYEQYF.

This sequence joins TRBV7-8 and TRBJ2-3, with TRBD1 matching over 7 bases. Germline V gene lookup returns CDR1 SGHVS and CDR2 FQNEAQ. V shed 3 bases and J 3 bases; nucleotides not matched to a gene: 9. The CDR3 has 16 amino acids. The chain's CDR3 is CASSFIASGGTDTQYF. The CDR3 DNA reads as TGTGCCAGCAGCTTTATCGCCTCAGGGGGAACAGATACGCAGTATTTT.

This clone was counted a single time. V usage is TRBV29-1 and J usage is TRBJ2-7, with 11 positions matching TRBD1. V shed 6 bases and J 4 bases; nucleotides not matched to a gene: 5. CDR3 length: 13 residues. CDR1 and CDR2 from the germline V gene are SQVTM and ANQGSEA. The CDR3 region has the DNA TGCAGCGTAATGGGACAGGGGGGTTACGAGCAGTACTTC. This translates into CSVMGQGGYEQYF.

This clone is a singleton in its sample. The chain employs TRBV5-4 and TRBJ1-5, with TRBD1 matching 7 bases. This CDR3 has 14 amino acids. Germline V gene sequence: CDR1 SGHNT, CDR2 YYREEE (reference sequence). J was trimmed by 1 base and V by 4 bases; bases with no gene match: 2. The DNA for the CDR3 is TGTGCCAGCAGCCCGGACAGGAGCAATCAGCCCCAGCATTTT. Translated: CASSPDRSNQPQHF.

The V and J genes are TRBV2 and TRBJ2-7; 7 bases are shared with TRBD1. Germline V CDR1 and CDR2: SNHLY, FYNNEI. The trim removed 6 bases at V and 0 bases at J, leaving 11 bases unmatched. CDR3 length: 16 residues. CDR3 in DNA: TGTGCCAGCAGGGGTCCAGGGGGTGGGGGCTCCTACGAGCAGTACTTC. This sequence encodes CASRGPGGGGSYEQYF.

The gene calls are TRBV3-1 (or the pseudogene TRBV3-2) and TRBJ2-1; D unclear. The CDR3 runs to 13 residues. Trimming cost V 4 bases and J 9 bases, with 13 bases left between them. Germline V lookup: CDR1 LGHDT, CDR2 YNNKEL (reference sequence). The CDR3 nucleotides are TGTGCCAGCAGCCGGCTAGGTTTCTTTGAGCAGTTCTTC. It translates to CASSRLGFFEQFF.

The chain carries TRBV4-1 and TRBJ2-2, with 15 positions matching TRBD2. CDR1 and CDR2 (germline): MGHRA, YSYEKL. CDR3 length: 19 amino acids. Trimming at V came to 0 bases and at J to 4 bases, leaving 6 bases not matched to a gene. The CDR3 protein is CASSQETGLAGGFTGELFF. CDR3 nucleotides: TGCGCCAGCAGCCAAGAAACGGGACTAGCGGGAGGCTTCACCGGGGAGCTGTTTTTT.

V and J are TRBV30 and TRBJ1-1; D is unclear. The V end was cut by 2 bases, the J end by 3 bases, with 10 bases between. The CDR3 consists of 13 residues. The germline gives CDR1 GTSNPN, CDR2 SVGIG (reference sequence). CDR3 sequence reads: CAWSTFSDTEAFF. The CDR3 nucleotides are TGTGCCTGGAGTACGTTTTCGGACACTGAAGCTTTCTTT. Together with reference TRBV30 and TRBJ1-1, the CDR3 gives the full variable domain: SQTIHQWPATLVQPVGSPLSLECTVEGTSNPNLYWYRQAAGRGLQLLFYSVGIGQISSEVPQNLSASRPQDRQFILSSKKLLLSDSGFYLCAWSTFSDTEAFFGQGTRLTVV.